Given below is one TCR beta chain in context. TCRdb's table, derived via immunoSEQ multiplex PCR, lists solely in-frame clones and lacks some. Here the sample spans some 130,000 clones, roughly 83% being singletons. This sample is drawn from a study of blood T cell repertoires in COVID-19. Study background: There were acute and convalescent COVID-19 samples, and they came from the United States, Italy and Spain.

The source is a woman of 80 years or more with acute or convalescent COVID-19. The sample comprised peripheral blood.

The CDR3 DNA reads TGTGCCAGCAGCCAAGAGGATCGACAGAACTATGGCTACACCTTC. Its translation: CASSQEDRQNYGYTF. This chain uses TRBV3-1 (or the pseudogene TRBV3-2) with TRBJ1-2, with D perhaps TRBD1 (5 bases). Germline lookup yields CDR1 LGHDT and CDR2 YNNKEL (reference sequence). The CDR3 is 15 residues long. V dropped 0 bases and J dropped 2 bases, with 10 bases sitting between them.